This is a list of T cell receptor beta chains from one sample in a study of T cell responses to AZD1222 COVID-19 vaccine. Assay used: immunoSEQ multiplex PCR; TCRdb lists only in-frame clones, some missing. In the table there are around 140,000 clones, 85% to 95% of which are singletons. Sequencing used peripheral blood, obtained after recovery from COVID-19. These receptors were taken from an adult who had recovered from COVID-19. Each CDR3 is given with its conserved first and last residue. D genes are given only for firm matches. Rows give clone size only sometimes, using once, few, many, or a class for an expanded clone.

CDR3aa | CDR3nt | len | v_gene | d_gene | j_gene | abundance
CASSENLGMGQQFF | TGTGCCAGCTCAGAAAACCTGGGGATGGGACAGCAGTTCTTC | 14 | TRBV6-4 | NA | TRBJ2-1 | NA
CASSDSVAGTDTQYF | TGTGCCAGCAGTGACTCGGTAGCAGGCACAGATACGCAGTATTTT | 15 | TRBV6-4 | NA | TRBJ2-3 | NA
CSVREGAGANVLTF | TGCAGCGTTCGAGAGGGAGCTGGGGCCAACGTCCTGACTTTC | 14 | TRBV29-1 | NA | TRBJ2-6 | NA
CASSQGAGGKGETQYF | TGTGCCAGCAGCCAAGGTGCAGGGGGCAAAGGGGAGACCCAGTACTTC | 16 | TRBV3-1/TRBV3-2 | TRBD1 | TRBJ2-5 | NA
CASSGIDRDKTEAFF | TGTGCCAGCAGCGGGATAGACAGGGATAAGACTGAAGCTTTCTTT | 15 | TRBV7-9 | TRBD1 | TRBJ1-1 | NA
CASSLPRDSFSGNTIYF | TGTGCCAGCAGTTTGCCCCGGGACTCGTTCTCTGGAAACACCATATATTTT | 17 | TRBV28 | NA | TRBJ1-3 | NA
CASSLKLSGAPTDTQYF | TGCGCCAGCAGCCTAAAACTCAGCGGCGCCCCCACAGATACGCAGTATTTT | 17 | TRBV5-1 | NA | TRBJ2-3 | NA
CAISESSGLRTSGRLVQFF | TGTGCCATCAGTGAGTCGTCAGGTCTTAGGACTAGCGGGAGACTGGTGCAGTTCTTC | 19 | TRBV10-3 | TRBD2 | TRBJ2-1 | NA
CAWRSTGENSGNTIYF | TGTGCCTGGAGGAGTACGGGGGAGAACTCTGGAAACACCATATATTTT | 16 | TRBV30 | NA | TRBJ1-3 | NA
CASSERGQGVSEAFF | TGTGCCAGCAGCGAACGGGGACAGGGGGTGTCTGAAGCTTTCTTT | 15 | TRBV3-1/TRBV3-2 | TRBD1 | TRBJ1-1 | NA
CASREQGNEQYF | TGTGCCAGCAGGGAACAGGGGAACGAGCAGTACTTC | 12 | TRBV2 | TRBD1 | TRBJ2-7 | NA
CSVEQLAGVVGELFF | TGCAGCGTTGAACAACTAGCGGGAGTAGTTGGGGAGCTGTTTTTT | 15 | TRBV29-1 | TRBD2 | TRBJ2-2 | NA
CAGDRGGSSGANVLTF | TGTGCCGGGGACAGGGGGGGCAGCTCTGGGGCCAACGTCCTGACTTTC | 16 | TRBV30 | TRBD1 | TRBJ2-6 | NA
CATSSQESNQPQHF | TGTGCCACCAGCAGCCAGGAAAGCAATCAGCCCCAGCATTTT | 14 | TRBV15 | NA | TRBJ1-5 | once
CASSLPGLAGGRTDTQYF | TGTGCCAGCAGCCTCCCGGGACTAGCGGGAGGGCGGACAGATACGCAGTATTTT | 18 | TRBV5-6 | TRBD2 | TRBJ2-3 | NA
CASSLALGENTEAFF | TGCGCCAGCAGCTTGGCCCTGGGAGAGAACACTGAAGCTTTCTTT | 15 | TRBV5-1 | NA | TRBJ1-1 | NA
CASTPGTSGSYNEQFF | TGTGCCAGCACCCCAGGGACTAGCGGGAGTTACAATGAGCAGTTCTTC | 16 | TRBV27 | TRBD2 | TRBJ2-1 | NA
CASSPRQGEETQYF | TGTGCCAGCAGCCCCCGACAGGGGGAAGAGACCCAGTACTTC | 14 | TRBV7-9 | TRBD1 | TRBJ2-5 | NA
CASSQGRDGSKPQHF | TGCGCCAGCAGCCAGGGCCGGGACGGTTCAAAGCCCCAGCATTTT | 15 | TRBV4-1 | NA | TRBJ1-5 | NA
CASKPLAGGPHEQFF | TGCGCCAGCAAGCCACTAGCGGGAGGGCCTCATGAGCAGTTCTTC | 15 | TRBV23-1 | TRBD2 | TRBJ2-1 | NA
CASSLDPRPATNEKLFF | TGTGCCAGCAGCTTAGATCCCAGACCGGCAACTAATGAAAAACTGTTTTTT | 17 | TRBV11-2 | NA | TRBJ1-4 | NA